This is a list of T cell receptor beta chains from one sample in a study of blood T cell repertoires in COVID-19. The data were produced by immunoSEQ multiplex PCR, yet TCRdb's version contains in-frame clones alone and is incomplete. The profile covers fewer than 200,000 clones, with more than 75% appearing a single time and approximately 12% taken by the ten largest. The source material was peripheral blood. The receptors come from a woman aged 70-85 years with COVID-19, enrolled during active disease. The CDR3 runs from the conserved cysteine through the conserved F or W. D genes are given only for firm matches. Rows give clone size only sometimes, using once, few, many, or a class for an expanded clone.

V gene	clone size	D gene	J gene	CDR3 protein	CDR3 DNA
TRBV29-1	once	TRBD1	TRBJ1-4	CSAPDRAGEKLFF	TGCAGCGCTCCGGACAGGGCGGGTGAAAAACTGTTTTTT
TRBV5-1	.	TRBD1	TRBJ2-1	CASSSDRGDRQFF	TGCGCCAGCAGTTCGGACAGGGGGGATCGGCAGTTCTTC
TRBV11-2	.	.	TRBJ2-1	CATTSVLRNEQFF	TGTGCCACAACTTCCGTGCTCCGGAATGAGCAGTTCTTC
TRBV11-2	few	.	TRBJ1-2	CASSPDIPPTGYTF	TGTGCCAGCAGCCCAGATATTCCCCCAACTGGCTACACCTTC
TRBV7-9	once	TRBD1	TRBJ1-2	CASTPGQGEYGYTF	TGTGCCAGCACCCCCGGACAGGGAGAATATGGCTACACCTTC
TRBV19	.	TRBD1	TRBJ1-1	CASESRGLTEAFF	TGTGCCTCGGAATCCAGGGGGCTTACTGAAGCTTTCTTT
TRBV28	.	TRBD1	TRBJ1-6	CASSLSGTGGNSPLHF	TGTGCCAGCAGCCTGTCCGGGACAGGGGGTAATTCACCCCTCCACTTT
TRBV29-1	.	TRBD2	TRBJ2-5	CSVVSGETQYF	TGCAGCGTGGTTAGCGGGGAGACCCAGTACTTC
TRBV14	.	TRBD2	TRBJ2-5	CASSQGRLAGWGTQYF	TGTGCCAGCAGCCAAGGTCGACTAGCGGGGTGGGGGACCCAGTACTTC
TRBV6-6	.	.	TRBJ2-7	CASSYGGKYEQYF	TGTGCCAGCAGTTATGGGGGGAAGTACGAGCAGTACTTC
TRBV11-2	.	.	TRBJ2-1	CASSLEGGGGYNEQFF	TGTGCCAGCAGCTTAGAGGGTGGGGGCGGCTACAATGAGCAGTTCTTC
TRBV4-3	.	.	TRBJ2-1	CASSQVSGTYNEQFF	TGCGCCAGCAGCCAAGTAAGCGGCACATACAATGAGCAGTTCTTC
TRBV24-1	.	.	TRBJ1-5	CATSESGGSNQPQHF	TGTGCCACCAGTGAGTCAGGAGGGAGCAATCAGCCCCAGCATTTT
TRBV28	.	TRBD1	TRBJ2-7	CASSSSAGGSYEQYF	TGTGCCAGCAGTTCGTCAGCAGGGGGATCCTACGAGCAGTACTTC
TRBV6-1	.	TRBD2	TRBJ2-3	CASSGTGTSAFTDTQYF	TGTGCCAGCAGTGGGACCGGGACTAGCGCCTTCACAGATACGCAGTATTTT
TRBV5-1	.	TRBD2	TRBJ2-7	CASSLRIGGRDLEQYF	TGCGCCAGCAGCTTGAGAATCGGCGGGAGGGACCTTGAGCAGTACTTC
TRBV7-2	.	TRBD2	TRBJ2-1	CASSLGTSEYNEQFF	TGTGCCAGCAGCTTAGGTACTAGCGAATACAATGAGCAGTTCTTC
TRBV5-1	.	TRBD1	TRBJ2-7	CASSLGQGIYEQYF	TGCGCCAGCAGCTTGGGACAGGGAATCTACGAGCAGTACTTC
TRBV18	.	.	TRBJ2-1	CASSPPRRVSYNEQFF	TGTGCCAGCTCACCACCGCGCAGGGTCTCCTACAATGAGCAGTTCTTC
TRBV3-1/TRBV3-2	.	TRBD1	TRBJ1-3	CASSLTGFGNTIYF	TGTGCCAGCAGCCTGACAGGGTTTGGAAACACCATATATTTT
TRBV28	.	.	TRBJ2-5	CASRTTGSGETQYF	TGTGCCAGCAGGACGACAGGTTCGGGAGAGACCCAGTACTTC
TRBV30	.	.	TRBJ2-7	CAWSGTYEQYF	TGTGCCTGGAGCGGTACCTACGAGCAGTACTTC
TRBV7-3	.	.	TRBJ2-3	CASSFRHRYTDTQYF	TGTGCCAGCAGCTTCAGACATAGATACACAGATACGCAGTATTTT
TRBV2	few	.	TRBJ2-1	CASRASQSNEQFF	TGTGCCAGCAGGGCTAGCCAATCCAATGAGCAGTTCTTC
TRBV3-1/TRBV3-2	.	.	TRBJ2-2	CASSRSVGELFF	TGTGCCAGCAGCCGTTCAGTCGGGGAGCTGTTTTTT
TRBV5-4	once	TRBD2	TRBJ2-2	CASKSSGRQSTGELFF	TGTGCCAGCAAGAGTAGCGGGAGACAAAGCACCGGGGAGCTGTTTTTT
TRBV5-1	.	TRBD2	TRBJ2-6	CASSPGTSANVLTF	TGCGCCAGCAGCCCAGGGACTAGTGCCAACGTCCTGACTTTC
TRBV27	.	TRBD1	TRBJ1-2	CASRPTGGSNYGYTF	TGTGCCAGCAGGCCAACAGGGGGGTCTAACTATGGCTACACCTTC
TRBV3-1/TRBV3-2	.	TRBD1	TRBJ2-2	CASSQLGQGNTGELFF	TGTGCCAGCAGCCAACTGGGACAGGGGAACACCGGGGAGCTGTTTTTT
TRBV7-9	.	TRBD2	TRBJ2-1	CASSLAGTSVRDEQFF	TGTGCCAGCAGCTTAGCTGGGACTAGCGTCCGCGATGAGCAGTTCTTC
TRBV29-1	once	.	TRBJ2-7	CSVEQVVGGEQYF	TGCAGCGTTGAACAGGTCGTGGGTGGCGAGCAGTACTTC
TRBV7-3	.	.	TRBJ2-1	CASSSLLAGNEQFF	TGTGCCAGCAGCTCCTTACTAGCAGGCAATGAGCAGTTCTTC
TRBV6-2/TRBV6-3	.	.	TRBJ2-7	CASSYPDSGHFSYEQYF	TGTGCCAGCAGTTACCCGGATTCGGGACACTTCTCCTACGAGCAGTACTTC
TRBV7-2	.	.	TRBJ1-1	CASSEQGTWSTEAFF	TGTGCCAGCAGCGAGCAGGGCACCTGGTCTACTGAAGCTTTCTTT